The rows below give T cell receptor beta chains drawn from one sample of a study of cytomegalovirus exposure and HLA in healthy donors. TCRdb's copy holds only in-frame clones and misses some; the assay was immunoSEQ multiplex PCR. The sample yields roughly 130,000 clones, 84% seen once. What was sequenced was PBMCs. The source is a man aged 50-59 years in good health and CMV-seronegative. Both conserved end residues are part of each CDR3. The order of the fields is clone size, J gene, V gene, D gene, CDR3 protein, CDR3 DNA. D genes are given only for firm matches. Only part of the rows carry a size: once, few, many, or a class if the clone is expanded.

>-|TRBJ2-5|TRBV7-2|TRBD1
CASSLGERGRETQYF
TGTGCCAGCAGCTTAGGGGAGAGGGGGCGAGAGACCCAGTACTTC
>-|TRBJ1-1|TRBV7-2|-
CASSENSGLNTEAFF
TGTGCCAGCAGCGAGAATTCAGGGTTGAACACTGAAGCTTTCTTT
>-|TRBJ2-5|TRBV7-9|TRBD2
CASSSGSGGAGETQYF
TGTGCCAGCAGCTCCGGAAGCGGGGGGGCTGGGGAGACCCAGTACTTC
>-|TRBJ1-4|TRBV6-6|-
CASSQAQGREKLFF
TGTGCCAGCAGTCAAGCACAGGGACGCGAAAAACTGTTTTTT
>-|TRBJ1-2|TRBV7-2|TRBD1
CASSLTVTGGYGYTF
TGTGCCAGCAGCTTGACCGTGACAGGGGGGTATGGCTACACCTTC
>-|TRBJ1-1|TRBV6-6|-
CASSYGNRNTEAFF
TGTGCCAGCAGTTACGGAAACAGGAACACTGAAGCTTTCTTT
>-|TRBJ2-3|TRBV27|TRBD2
CASSFFAGGPETDTQYF
TGTGCCAGCAGTTTTTTTGCGGGGGGGCCGGAAACAGATACGCAGTATTTT
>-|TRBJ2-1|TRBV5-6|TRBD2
CASSTTSGGPRSYNEQFF
TGTGCCAGCAGCACGACTAGCGGGGGGCCTCGCTCCTACAATGAGCAGTTCTTC
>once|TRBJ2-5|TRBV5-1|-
CASSPRGQETQYF
TGCGCCAGCAGCCCCCGGGGCCAAGAGACCCAGTACTTC
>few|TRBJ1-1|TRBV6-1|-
CASSEGTRQDSMNTEAFF
TGTGCCAGCAGTGAGGGAACTCGACAGGATTCTATGAACACTGAAGCTTTCTTT
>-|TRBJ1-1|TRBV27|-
CASHEVAEAFF
TGTGCCAGCCATGAGGTTGCTGAAGCTTTCTTT
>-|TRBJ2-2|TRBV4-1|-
CASRQGPDTGELFF
TGCGCCAGCAGGCAGGGTCCGGACACCGGGGAGCTGTTTTTT
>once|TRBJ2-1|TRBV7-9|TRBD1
CASSSTGAVRPYNEQFF
TGTGCCAGCAGCTCAACAGGGGCGGTGAGACCCTACAATGAGCAGTTCTTC
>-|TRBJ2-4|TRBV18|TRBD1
CASSPAGTVNIQYF
TGTGCCAGCTCACCGGCCGGGACAGTGAACATTCAGTACTTC
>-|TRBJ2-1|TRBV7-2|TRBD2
CASSSRGGRWFF
TGTGCCAGCAGCTCGCGGGGGGGCCGGTGGTTCTTC
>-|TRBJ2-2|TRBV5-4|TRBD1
CASSYTGVTGELFF
TGTGCCAGCAGCTACACAGGGGTCACCGGGGAGCTGTTTTTT
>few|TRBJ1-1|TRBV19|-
CASSIAWNTEAFF
TGTGCCAGTAGTATAGCCTGGAACACTGAAGCTTTCTTT
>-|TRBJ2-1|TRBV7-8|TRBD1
CASRRGQGASNEQFF
TGTGCCAGCAGACGCGGACAGGGGGCTTCCAATGAGCAGTTCTTC
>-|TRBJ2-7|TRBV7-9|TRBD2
CASSVGGANEQYF
TGTGCCAGCAGCGTCGGGGGGGCGAACGAGCAGTACTTC
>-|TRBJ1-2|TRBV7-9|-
CASSPSWGGRYYGYTF
TGTGCCAGCAGCCCTTCTTGGGGGGGTCGGTACTATGGCTACACCTTC
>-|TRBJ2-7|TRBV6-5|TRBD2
CASRRSGGSYEQYF
TGTGCCAGCCGGCGCAGCGGGGGATCCTACGAGCAGTACTTC
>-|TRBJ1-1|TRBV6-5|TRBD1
CASSPTGVPEAFF
TGTGCCAGCAGCCCCACAGGGGTCCCTGAAGCTTTCTTT
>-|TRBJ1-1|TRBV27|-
CASSLAWTNTEAFF
TGTGCCAGCAGTTTAGCTTGGACAAACACTGAAGCTTTCTTT
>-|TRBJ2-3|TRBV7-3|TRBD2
CASSLASGGSTDTQYF
TGTGCCAGCAGCTTAGCTAGCGGGGGAAGCACAGATACGCAGTATTTT
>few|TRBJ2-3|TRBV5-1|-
CASSLAPGGGSTDTQYF
TGCGCCAGCAGCTTGGCGCCCGGCGGGGGCAGCACAGATACGCAGTATTTT
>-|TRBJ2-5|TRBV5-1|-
CASSLDARQGGETQYF
TGCGCCAGCAGCTTGGACGCCCGGCAGGGAGGCGAGACCCAGTACTTC
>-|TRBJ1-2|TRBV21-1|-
CASSKADRVYYGYTF
TGTGCCAGCAGCAAAGCGGACAGGGTCTACTATGGCTACACCTTC
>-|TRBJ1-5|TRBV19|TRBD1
CASSRGTWEPQHF
TGTGCCAGCAGCAGGGGGACTTGGGAGCCCCAGCATTTT
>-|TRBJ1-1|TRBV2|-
CASSELGQNTEAFF
TGTGCCAGCAGTGAATTGGGGCAGAACACTGAAGCTTTCTTT
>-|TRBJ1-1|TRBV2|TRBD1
CASSLTLDRAKAFF
TGTGCCAGCAGCCTCACTCTGGACAGGGCAAAAGCTTTCTTT
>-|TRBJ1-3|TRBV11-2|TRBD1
CASSRGQGYGNTIYF
TGTGCCAGCAGCCGAGGACAGGGTTATGGAAACACCATATATTTT
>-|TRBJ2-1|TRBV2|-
CASRPYRVDEQFF
TGTGCCAGCAGGCCGTATAGAGTCGATGAGCAGTTCTTC
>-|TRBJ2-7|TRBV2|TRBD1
CASSGRDRASYEQYF
TGTGCCAGCAGTGGTAGGGACAGGGCTTCCTACGAGCAGTACTTC
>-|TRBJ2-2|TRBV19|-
CASSILTGNTGELFF
TGTGCCAGTAGTATCTTGACGGGAAACACCGGGGAGCTGTTTTTT
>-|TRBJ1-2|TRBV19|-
CASRIDRAAYGYTF
TGTGCCAGTAGGATCGACAGAGCCGCCTATGGCTACACCTTC
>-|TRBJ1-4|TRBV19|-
CASSISRQTNEKLFF
TGTGCCAGTAGTATTAGTCGACAGACTAATGAAAAACTGTTTTTT
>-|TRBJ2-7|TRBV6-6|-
CASSSQGYEQYF
TGTGCCAGCAGTTCACAGGGCTACGAGCAGTACTTC
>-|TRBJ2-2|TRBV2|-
CASTVHTGELFF
TGTGCCAGCACAGTCCACACCGGGGAGCTGTTTTTT
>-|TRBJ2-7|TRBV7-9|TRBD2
CASMLLAGEAYEQYF
TGTGCCAGCATGTTATTAGCGGGGGAGGCCTACGAGCAGTACTTC
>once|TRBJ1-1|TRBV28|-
CASSFGSHDSNGEAFF
TGTGCCAGCAGTTTTGGCAGCCACGACTCTAACGGTGAAGCTTTCTTT
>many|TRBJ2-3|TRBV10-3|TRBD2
CAIRGLELTDTQYF
TGTGCCATCAGGGGACTAGAGTTAACAGATACGCAGTATTTT
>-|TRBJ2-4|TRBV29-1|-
CSVELVSGGKGIQYF
TGCAGCGTTGAGCTGGTTTCTGGAGGGAAAGGCATTCAGTACTTC
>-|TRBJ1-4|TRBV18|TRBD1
CASSQGALNEKLFF
TGTGCCAGCTCACAGGGGGCGCTTAATGAAAAACTGTTTTTT
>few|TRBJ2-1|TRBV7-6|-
CASRGSDNEQFF
TGTGCCAGCAGAGGGAGCGACAATGAGCAGTTCTTC
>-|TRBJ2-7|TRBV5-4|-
CASSFFGTEQYF
TGTGCCAGCAGCTTTTTCGGTACCGAGCAGTACTTC
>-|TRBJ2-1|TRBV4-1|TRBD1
CASSQGQGGLYNEQFF
TGCGCCAGCAGCCAAGGTCAAGGGGGCCTTTACAATGAGCAGTTCTTC
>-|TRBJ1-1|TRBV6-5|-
CASSLQVGTEAFF
TGTGCCAGCAGTCTACAGGTGGGGACTGAAGCTTTCTTT
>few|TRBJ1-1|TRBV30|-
CAWSVGGYTEAFF
TGTGCCTGGAGTGTCGGGGGTTACACTGAAGCTTTCTTT
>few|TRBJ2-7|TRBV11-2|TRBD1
CASSSLARQGFYEQYF
TGTGCCAGCAGCTCTTTAGCGCGACAGGGTTTCTACGAGCAGTACTTC
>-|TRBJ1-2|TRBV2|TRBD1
CASRGTARNYGYTF
TGTGCCAGCAGGGGGACAGCGCGTAACTATGGCTACACCTTC
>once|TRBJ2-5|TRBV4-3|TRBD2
CASSQDSVVRSGGNEETQYF
TGCGCCAGCAGCCAAGATTCGGTCGTAAGGAGCGGGGGGAACGAAGAGACCCAGTACTTC
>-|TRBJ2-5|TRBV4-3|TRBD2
CASSQSGLAGGSYQETQYF
TGCGCCAGCAGCCAGTCAGGACTAGCGGGGGGCTCCTACCAAGAGACCCAGTACTTC
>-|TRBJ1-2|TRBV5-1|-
CASSLTLVDYGYTF
TGCGCCAGCAGCTTGACTTTGGTCGACTATGGCTACACCTTC
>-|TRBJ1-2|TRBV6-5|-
CASTPVPNYGYTF
TGTGCCAGCACGCCAGTACCTAACTATGGCTACACCTTC
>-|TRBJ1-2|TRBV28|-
CASRDTTNYGYTF
TGTGCCAGCCGGGACACCACTAACTATGGCTACACCTTC
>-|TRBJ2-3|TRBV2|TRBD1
CASSELAPGQNTDTQYF
TGTGCCAGCAGTGAACTGGCCCCGGGACAGAACACAGATACGCAGTATTTT
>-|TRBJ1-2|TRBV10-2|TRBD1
CASSVGQGTIGGYTF
TGCGCCAGCAGTGTTGGACAGGGGACTATTGGTGGCTACACCTTC
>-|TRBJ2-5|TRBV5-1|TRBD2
CASSPGTSSGAETQYF
TGCGCCAGCAGCCCTGGGACTAGCTCCGGGGCAGAGACCCAGTACTTC
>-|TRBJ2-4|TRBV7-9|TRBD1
CASSLVGGQLRAKNIQYF
TGTGCCAGCAGCTTAGTAGGGGGACAGCTACGAGCCAAAAACATTCAGTACTTC
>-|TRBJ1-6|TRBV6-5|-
CASSYGRLNSPLHF
TGTGCCAGCAGTTACGGGAGACTGAATTCACCCCTCCACTTT